This TCR beta chain was recorded in a study of graft-versus-host responses after intestinal transplantation. Study-wide background: Each transplant was multivisceral, liver-intestinal, or isolated intestinal.

About this clone itself: Its target is not known.

The germline V and J ends were trimmed by 4 bases and 2 bases, with 12 bases remaining between them. Germline values: CDR1 ENHRY, CDR2 SYGVKD. This CDR3 comprises 15 residues. Repertoires were generated with immunoSEQ multiplex PCR, while TCRdb's copy carries only in-frame clones and drops some. In the table there are 55,000 to 65,000 clones, almost 95% of which are singletons. V is TRBV10-3 and J is TRBJ2-1, with D possibly being TRBD1 or TRBD2 (6 bases each). This clonotype originated in a human donor who was the organ donor for an intestinal transplant. Here the sequenced sample was unstimulated CD4+ T cells sorted from spleen or lymph node cells, taken before transplant. CDR3 amino acids: CAISVRGAPYNEQFF. In nucleotides, the CDR3 is TGTGCCATCAGTGTAAGGGGGGCCCCCTACAATGAGCAGTTCTTC.